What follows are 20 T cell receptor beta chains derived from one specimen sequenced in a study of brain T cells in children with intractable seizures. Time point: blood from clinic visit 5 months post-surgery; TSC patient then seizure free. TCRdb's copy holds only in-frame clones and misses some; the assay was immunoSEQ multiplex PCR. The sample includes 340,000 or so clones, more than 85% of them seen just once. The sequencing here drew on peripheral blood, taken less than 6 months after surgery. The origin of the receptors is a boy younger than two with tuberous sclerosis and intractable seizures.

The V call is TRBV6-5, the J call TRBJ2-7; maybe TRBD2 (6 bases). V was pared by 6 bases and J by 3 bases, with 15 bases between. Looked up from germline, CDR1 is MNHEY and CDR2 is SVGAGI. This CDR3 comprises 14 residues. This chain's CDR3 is CASREGAPSYEQYF. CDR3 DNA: TGTGCCAGCAGGGAGGGAGCCCCTAGCTACGAGCAGTACTTC.

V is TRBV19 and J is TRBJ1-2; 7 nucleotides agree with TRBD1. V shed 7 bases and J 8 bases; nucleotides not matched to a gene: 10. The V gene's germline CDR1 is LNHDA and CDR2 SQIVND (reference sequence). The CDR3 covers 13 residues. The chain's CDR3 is CASTPDRDRGYTF. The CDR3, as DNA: TGTGCCAGTACTCCCGACAGGGACCGGGGCTACACCTTC.

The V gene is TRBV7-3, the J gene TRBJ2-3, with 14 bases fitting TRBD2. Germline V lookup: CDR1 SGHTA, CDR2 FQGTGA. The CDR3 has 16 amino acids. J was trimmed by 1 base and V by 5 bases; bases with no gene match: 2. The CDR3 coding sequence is TGTGCCAGCAGCCAGGGACTAGCGGGGGGCACAGATACGCAGTATTTT. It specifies CASSQGLAGGTDTQYF.

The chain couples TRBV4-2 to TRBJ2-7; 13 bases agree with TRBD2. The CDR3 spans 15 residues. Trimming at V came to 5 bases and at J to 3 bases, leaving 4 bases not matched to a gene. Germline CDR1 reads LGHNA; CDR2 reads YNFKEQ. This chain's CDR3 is CASSSRLAGGYEQYF. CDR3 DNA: TGTGCCAGCAGCTCCCGACTAGCGGGGGGCTACGAGCAGTACTTC.

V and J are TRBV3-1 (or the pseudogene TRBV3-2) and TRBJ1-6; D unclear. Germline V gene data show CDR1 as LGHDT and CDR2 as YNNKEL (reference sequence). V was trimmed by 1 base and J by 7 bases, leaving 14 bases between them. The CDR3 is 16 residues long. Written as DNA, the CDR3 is TGTGCCAGCAGCCAAGGGGGAGGAGAGGTCAATTCACCCCTCCACTTT. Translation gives CASSQGGGEVNSPLHF.

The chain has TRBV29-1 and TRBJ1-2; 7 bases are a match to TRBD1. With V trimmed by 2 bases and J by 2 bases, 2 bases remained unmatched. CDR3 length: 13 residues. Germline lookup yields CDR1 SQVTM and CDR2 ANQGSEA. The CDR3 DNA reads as TGCAGCGTTGAACTACAGGGGAACTATGGCTACACCTTC. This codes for CSVELQGNYGYTF. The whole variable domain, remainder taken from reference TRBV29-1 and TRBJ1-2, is SAVISQKPSRDICQRGTSLTIQCQVDSQVTMMFWYRQQPGQSLTLIATANQGSEATYESGFVIDKFPISRPNLTFSTLTVSNMSPEDSSIYLCSVELQGNYGYTFGSGTRLTVV.

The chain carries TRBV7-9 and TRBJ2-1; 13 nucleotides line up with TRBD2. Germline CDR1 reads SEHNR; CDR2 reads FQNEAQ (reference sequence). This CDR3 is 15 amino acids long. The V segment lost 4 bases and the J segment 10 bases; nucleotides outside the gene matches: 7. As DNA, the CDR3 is TGTGCCAGCAGCTCGCAAGGACTAGCGGGGGTGGAGCAGTTCTTC. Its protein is CASSSQGLAGVEQFF.

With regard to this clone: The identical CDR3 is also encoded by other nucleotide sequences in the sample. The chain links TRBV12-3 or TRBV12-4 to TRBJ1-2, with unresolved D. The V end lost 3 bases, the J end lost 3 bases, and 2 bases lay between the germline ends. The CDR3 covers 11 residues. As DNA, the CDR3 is TGTGCCAGCAGTTTCGACTATGGCTACACCTTC. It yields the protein CASSFDYGYTF.

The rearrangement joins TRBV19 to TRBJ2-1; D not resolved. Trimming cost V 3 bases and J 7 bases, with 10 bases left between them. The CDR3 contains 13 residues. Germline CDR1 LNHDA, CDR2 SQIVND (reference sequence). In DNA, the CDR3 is TGTGCCAGTAGTATCGACTTTGGAAATGAGCAGTTCTTC. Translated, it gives CASSIDFGNEQFF.

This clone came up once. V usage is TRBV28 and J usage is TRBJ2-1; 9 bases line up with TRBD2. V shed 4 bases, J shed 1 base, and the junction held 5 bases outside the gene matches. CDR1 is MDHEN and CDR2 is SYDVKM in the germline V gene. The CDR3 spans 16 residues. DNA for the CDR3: TGTGCCAGCAGTTGGCGGGAGGGCGGGTCCTACAATGAGCAGTTCTTC. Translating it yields CASSWREGGSYNEQFF.

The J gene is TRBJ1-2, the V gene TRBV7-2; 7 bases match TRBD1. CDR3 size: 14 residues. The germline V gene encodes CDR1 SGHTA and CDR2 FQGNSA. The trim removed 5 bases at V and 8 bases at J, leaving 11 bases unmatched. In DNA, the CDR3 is TGTGCCAGCAGCCGCCAAACAGGGGATGAAGGCTACACCTTC. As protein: CASSRQTGDEGYTF.

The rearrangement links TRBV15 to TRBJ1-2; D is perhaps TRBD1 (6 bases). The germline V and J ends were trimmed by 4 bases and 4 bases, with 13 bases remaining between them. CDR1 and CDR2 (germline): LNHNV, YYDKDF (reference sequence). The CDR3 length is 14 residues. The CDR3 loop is CATSNRGGGYGYTF. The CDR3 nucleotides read TGTGCCACCAGCAACCGCGGAGGGGGCTATGGCTACACCTTC.

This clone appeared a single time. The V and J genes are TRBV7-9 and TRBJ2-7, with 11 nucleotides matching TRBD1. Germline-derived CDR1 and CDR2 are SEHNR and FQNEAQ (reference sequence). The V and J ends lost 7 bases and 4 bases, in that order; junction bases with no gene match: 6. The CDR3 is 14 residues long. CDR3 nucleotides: TGTGCCAGCAACCCCGGACAGGGGGCTTACGAGCAGTACTTC. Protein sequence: CASNPGQGAYEQYF.

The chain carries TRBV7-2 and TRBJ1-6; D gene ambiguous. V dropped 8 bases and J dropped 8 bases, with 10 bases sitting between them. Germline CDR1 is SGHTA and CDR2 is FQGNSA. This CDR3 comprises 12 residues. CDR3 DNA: TGTGCCAGCGCCCAATTCTATTCACCCCTCCACTTT. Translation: CASAQFYSPLHF.

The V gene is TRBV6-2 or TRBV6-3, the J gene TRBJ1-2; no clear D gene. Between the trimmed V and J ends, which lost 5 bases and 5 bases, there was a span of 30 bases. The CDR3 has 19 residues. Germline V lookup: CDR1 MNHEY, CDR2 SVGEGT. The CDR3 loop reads CASSLPRRISARASYGYTF. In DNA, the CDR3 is TGTGCCAGCAGTCTACCCCGCCGAATTTCGGCTAGAGCGAGTTATGGCTACACCTTC.

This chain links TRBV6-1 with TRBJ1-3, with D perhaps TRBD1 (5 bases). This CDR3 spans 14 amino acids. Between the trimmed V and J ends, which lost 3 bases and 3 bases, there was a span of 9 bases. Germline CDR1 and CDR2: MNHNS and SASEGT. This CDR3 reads CASSDRGYGNTIYF. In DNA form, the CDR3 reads TGTGCCAGCAGTGATAGGGGCTATGGAAACACCATATATTTT.

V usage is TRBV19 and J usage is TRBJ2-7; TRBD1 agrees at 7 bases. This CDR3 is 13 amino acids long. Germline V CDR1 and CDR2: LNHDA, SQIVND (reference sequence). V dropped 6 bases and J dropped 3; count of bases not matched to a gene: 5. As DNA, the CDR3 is TGTGCCAGTAGCCCGGGACAGAACTACGAGCAGTACTTC. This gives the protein CASSPGQNYEQYF.

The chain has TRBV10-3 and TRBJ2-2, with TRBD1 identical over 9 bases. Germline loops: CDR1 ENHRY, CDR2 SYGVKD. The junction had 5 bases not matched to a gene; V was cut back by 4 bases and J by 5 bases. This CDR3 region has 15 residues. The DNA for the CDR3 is TGTGCCATCAGTGTTCGAGACAGGGGGACCGGGGAGCTGTTTTTT. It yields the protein CAISVRDRGTGELFF.

For the CDR3, the DNA is TGTGCCAGAAGCTTGACAGTCCCTACTGAAAAACTGTTTTTT. Translation gives CARSLTVPTEKLFF. The V and J genes are TRBV5-3 and TRBJ1-4; no clear D. TRBV5-3 is noted as an ORF with a role that remains uncertain. This CDR3 has 14 residues. Trimming removed 1 base at V and 7 bases at J, with 11 bases between.

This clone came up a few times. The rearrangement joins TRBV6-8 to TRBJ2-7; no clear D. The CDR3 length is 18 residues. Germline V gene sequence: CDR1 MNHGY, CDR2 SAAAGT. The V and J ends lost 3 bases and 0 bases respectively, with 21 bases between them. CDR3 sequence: CASSYPLQRTRSSYEQYF. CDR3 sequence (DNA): TGTGCCAGCAGTTATCCTCTACAGAGAACCAGGAGCTCCTACGAGCAGTACTTC.